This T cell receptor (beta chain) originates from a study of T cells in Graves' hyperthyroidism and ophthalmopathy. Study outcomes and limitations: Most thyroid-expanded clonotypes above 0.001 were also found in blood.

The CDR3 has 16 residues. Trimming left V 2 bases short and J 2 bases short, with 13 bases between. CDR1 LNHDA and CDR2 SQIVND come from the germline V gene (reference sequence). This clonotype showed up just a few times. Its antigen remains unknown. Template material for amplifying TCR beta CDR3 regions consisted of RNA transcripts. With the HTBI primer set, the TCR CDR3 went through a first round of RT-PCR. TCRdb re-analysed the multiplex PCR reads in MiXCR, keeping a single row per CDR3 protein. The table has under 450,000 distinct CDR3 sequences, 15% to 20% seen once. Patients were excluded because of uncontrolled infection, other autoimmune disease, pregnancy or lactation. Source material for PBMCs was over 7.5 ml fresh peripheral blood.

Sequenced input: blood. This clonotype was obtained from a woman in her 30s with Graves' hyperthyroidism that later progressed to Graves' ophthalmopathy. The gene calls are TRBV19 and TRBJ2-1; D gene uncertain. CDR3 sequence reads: CASSIMSASAYNEQFF. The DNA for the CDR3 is TGTGCCAGTAGTATAATGTCGGCGTCGGCCTACAATGAGCAGTTCTTC.